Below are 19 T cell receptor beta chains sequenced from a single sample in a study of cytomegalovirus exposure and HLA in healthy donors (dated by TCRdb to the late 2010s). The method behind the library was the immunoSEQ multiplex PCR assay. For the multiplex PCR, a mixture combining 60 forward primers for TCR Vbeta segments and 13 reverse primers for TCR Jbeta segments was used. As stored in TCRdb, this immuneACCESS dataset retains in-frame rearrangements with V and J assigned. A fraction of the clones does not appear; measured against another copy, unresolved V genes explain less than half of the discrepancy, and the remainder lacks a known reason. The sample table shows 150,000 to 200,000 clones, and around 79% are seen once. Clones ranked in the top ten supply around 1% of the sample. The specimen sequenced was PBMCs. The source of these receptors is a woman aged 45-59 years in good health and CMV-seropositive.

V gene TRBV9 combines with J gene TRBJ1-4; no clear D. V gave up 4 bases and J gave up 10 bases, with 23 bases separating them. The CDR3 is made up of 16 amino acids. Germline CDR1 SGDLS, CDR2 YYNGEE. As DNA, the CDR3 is TGTGCCAGCAGCCCCTTCTCTTCGGCGGGAGTAGTAAAACTGTTTTTT. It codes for CASSPFSSAGVVKLFF.

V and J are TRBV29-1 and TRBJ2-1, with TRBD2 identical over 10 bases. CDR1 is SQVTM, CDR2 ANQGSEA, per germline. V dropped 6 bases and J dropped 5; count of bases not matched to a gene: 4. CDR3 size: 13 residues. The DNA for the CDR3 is TGCAGCGTGTGGACTAGCGGCAACAATGAGCAGTTCTTC. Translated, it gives CSVWTSGNNEQFF.

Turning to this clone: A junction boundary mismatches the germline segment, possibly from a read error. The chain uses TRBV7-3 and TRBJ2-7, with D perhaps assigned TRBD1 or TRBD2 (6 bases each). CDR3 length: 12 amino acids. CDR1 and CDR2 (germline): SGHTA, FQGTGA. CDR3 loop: CSSSLGGSEQYF. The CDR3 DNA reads TGTTCCAGCAGCTTAGGGGGGAGCGAGCAGTACTTC.

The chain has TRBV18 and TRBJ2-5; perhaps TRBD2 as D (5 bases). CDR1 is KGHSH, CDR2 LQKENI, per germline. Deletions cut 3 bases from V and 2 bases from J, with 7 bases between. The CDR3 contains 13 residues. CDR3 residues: CASSPGAQETQYF. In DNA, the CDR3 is TGTGCCAGCTCACCGGGAGCGCAAGAGACCCAGTACTTC.

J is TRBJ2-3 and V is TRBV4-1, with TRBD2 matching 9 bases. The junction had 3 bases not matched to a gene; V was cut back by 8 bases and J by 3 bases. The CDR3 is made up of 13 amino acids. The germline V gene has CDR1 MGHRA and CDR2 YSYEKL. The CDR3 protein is CASQRGDTDTQYF. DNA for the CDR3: TGCGCCAGCCAGCGGGGGGATACAGATACGCAGTATTTT.

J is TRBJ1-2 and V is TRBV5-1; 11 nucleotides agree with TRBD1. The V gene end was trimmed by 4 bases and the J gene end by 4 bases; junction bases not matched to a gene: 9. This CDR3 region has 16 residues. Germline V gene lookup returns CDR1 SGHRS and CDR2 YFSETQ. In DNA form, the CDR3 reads TGCGCCAGCAGCGCGTCGGGACAGGGGGAATCCTATGGCTACACCTTC. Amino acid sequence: CASSASGQGESYGYTF.

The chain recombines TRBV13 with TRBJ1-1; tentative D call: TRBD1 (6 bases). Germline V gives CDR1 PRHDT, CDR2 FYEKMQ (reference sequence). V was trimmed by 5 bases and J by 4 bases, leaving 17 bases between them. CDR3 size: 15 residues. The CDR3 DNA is TGTGCCAGCAGCCTCTCCGGGGGGCTGGTCACTGAAGCTTTCTTT. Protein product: CASSLSGGLVTEAFF.

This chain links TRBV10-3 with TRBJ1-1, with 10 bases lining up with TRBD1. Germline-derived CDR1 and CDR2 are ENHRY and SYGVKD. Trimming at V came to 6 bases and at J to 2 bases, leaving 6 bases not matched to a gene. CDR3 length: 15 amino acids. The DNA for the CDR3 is TGTGCCATCAGCCCAGGGACAGGGGTTAACACTGAAGCTTTCTTT. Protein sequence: CAISPGTGVNTEAFF.

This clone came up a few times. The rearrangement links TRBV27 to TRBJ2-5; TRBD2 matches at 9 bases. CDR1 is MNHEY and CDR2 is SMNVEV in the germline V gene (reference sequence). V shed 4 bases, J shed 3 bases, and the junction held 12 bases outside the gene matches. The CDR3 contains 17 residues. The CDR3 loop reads CASSSIPIAGAEETQYF. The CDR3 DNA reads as TGTGCCAGCAGTTCGATCCCGATAGCGGGGGCCGAAGAGACCCAGTACTTC.

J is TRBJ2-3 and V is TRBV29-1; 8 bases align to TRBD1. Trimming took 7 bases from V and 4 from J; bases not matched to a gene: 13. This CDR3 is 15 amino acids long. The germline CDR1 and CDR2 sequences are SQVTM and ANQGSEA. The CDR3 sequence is CSAKSTGGVADTQYF. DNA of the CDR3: TGCAGCGCCAAGAGCACAGGGGGTGTGGCAGATACGCAGTATTTT.

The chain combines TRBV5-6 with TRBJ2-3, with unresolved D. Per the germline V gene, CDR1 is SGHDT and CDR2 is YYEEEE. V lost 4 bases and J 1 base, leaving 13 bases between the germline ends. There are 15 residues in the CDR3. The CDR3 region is CASSPLPERTDTQYF. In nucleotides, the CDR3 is TGTGCCAGCAGCCCACTCCCCGAGCGCACAGATACGCAGTATTTT.

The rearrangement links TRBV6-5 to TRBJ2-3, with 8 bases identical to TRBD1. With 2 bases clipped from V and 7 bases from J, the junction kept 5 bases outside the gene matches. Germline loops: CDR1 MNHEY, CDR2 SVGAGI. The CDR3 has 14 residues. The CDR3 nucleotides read TGTGCCAGCAGTTACGACAGGGGAAGGTATACGCAGTATTTT. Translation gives CASSYDRGRYTQYF.

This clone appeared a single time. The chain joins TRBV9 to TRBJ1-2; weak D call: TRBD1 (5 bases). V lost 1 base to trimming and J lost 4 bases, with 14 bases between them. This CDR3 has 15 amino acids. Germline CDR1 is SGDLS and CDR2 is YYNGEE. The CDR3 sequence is CASSVSPKGPYGYTF. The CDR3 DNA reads TGTGCCAGCAGCGTATCACCCAAGGGGCCCTATGGCTACACCTTC.

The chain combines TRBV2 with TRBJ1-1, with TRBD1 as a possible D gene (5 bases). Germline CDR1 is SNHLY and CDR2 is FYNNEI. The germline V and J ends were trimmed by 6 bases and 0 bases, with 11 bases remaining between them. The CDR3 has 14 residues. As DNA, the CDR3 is TGTGCCAGCAGGACGACAGATCTGAACACTGAAGCTTTCTTT. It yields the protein CASRTTDLNTEAFF.

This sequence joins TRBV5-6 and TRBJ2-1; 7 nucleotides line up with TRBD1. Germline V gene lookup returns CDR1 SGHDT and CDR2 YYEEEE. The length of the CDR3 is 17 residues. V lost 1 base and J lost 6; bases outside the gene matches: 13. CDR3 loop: CASSLTPGTVIRNEQFF. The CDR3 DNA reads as TGTGCCAGCAGCTTGACTCCCGGGACAGTAATTCGCAATGAGCAGTTCTTC.

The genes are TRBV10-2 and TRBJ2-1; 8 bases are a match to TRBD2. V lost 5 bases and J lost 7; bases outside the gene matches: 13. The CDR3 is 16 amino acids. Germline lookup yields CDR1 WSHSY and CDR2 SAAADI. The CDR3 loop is CASSIVAGSTDNEQFF. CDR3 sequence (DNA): TGCGCCAGCAGTATAGTAGCGGGGAGTACCGATAATGAGCAGTTCTTC.

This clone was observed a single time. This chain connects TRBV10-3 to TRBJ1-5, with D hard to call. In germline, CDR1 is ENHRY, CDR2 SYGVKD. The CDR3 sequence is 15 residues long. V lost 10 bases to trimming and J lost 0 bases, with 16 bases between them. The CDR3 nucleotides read TGTGCCACACAGCAATTACTAGATAGCAATCAGCCCCAGCATTTT. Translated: CATQQLLDSNQPQHF.

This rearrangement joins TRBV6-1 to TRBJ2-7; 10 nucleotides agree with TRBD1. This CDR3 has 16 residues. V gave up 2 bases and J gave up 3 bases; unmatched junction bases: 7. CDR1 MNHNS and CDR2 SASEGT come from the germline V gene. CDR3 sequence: CASSEWLGQGLYEQYF. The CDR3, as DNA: TGTGCCAGCAGTGAATGGTTGGGACAGGGGCTCTACGAGCAGTACTTC.

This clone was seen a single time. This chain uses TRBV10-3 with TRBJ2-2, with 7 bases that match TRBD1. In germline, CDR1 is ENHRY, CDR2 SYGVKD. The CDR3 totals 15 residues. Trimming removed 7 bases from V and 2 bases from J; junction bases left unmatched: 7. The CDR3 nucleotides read TGTGCCATCACCCGGGACAGAGATAACACCGGGGAGCTGTTTTTT. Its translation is CAITRDRDNTGELFF.